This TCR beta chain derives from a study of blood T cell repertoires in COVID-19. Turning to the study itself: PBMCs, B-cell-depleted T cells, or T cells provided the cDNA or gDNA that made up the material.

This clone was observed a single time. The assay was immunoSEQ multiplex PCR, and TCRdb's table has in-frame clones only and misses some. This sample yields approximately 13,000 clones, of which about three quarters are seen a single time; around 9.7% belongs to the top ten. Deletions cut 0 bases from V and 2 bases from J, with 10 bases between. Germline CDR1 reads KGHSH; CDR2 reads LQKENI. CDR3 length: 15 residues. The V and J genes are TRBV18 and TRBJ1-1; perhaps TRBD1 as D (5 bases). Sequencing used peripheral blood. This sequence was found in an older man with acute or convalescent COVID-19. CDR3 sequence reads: CASSPPRGSNTEAFF. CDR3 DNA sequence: TGTGCCAGCTCACCACCTCGGGGGTCTAACACTGAAGCTTTCTTT. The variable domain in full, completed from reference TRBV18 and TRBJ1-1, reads NAGVMQNPRHLVRRRGQEARLRCSPMKGHSHVYWYRQLPEEGLKFMVYLQKENIIDESGMPKERFSAEFPKEGPSILRIQQVVRGDSAAYFCASSPPRGSNTEAFFGQGTRLTVV.